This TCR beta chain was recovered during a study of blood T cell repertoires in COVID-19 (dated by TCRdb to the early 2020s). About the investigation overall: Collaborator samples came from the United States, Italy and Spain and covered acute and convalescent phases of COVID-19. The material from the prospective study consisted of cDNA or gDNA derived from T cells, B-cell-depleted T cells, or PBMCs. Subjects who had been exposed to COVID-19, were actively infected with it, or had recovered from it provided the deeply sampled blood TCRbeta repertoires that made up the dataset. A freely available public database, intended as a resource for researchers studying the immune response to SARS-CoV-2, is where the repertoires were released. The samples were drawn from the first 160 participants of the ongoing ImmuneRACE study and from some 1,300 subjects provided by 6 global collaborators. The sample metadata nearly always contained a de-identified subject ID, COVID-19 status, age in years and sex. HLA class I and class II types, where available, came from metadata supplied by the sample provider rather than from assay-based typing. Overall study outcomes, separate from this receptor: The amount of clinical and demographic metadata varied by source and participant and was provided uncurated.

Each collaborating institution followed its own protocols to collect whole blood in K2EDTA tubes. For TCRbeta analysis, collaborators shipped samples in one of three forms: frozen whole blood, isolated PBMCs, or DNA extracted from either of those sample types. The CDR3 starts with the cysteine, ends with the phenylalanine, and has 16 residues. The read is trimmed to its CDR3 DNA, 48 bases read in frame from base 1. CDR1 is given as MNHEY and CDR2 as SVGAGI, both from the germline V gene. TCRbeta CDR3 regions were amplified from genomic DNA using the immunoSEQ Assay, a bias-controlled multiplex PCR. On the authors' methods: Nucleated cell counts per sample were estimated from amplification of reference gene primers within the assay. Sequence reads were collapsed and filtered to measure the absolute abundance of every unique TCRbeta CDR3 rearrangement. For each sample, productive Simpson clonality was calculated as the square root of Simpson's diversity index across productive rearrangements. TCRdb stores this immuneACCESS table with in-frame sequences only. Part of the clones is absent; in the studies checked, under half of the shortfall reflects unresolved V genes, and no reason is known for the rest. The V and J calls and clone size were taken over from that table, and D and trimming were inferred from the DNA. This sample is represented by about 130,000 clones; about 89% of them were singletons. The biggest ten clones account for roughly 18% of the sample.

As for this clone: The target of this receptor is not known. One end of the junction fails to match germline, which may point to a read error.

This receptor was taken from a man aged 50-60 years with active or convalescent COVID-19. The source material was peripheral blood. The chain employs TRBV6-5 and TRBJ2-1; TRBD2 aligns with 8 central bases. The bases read TGTGCCAGCAGTTACCTCCCGACTAGCGCGTACAATGAACAGTTCTTC. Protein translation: CASSYLPTSAYNEQFF.